Reported below is one TCR beta chain. Its antigen is undetermined. An end of the junction differs from the germline gene, which may be a read error. These data come from a study of CD8 T cells in ankylosing spondylitis. Broader study findings: Past research had described some motif variants in reactive arthritis synovial fluid and blood.

There are 15 residues in the CDR3. The V gene's germline CDR1 is SGHTA and CDR2 FQGNSA. TCRdb recomputed calls from the 5' RACE reads with MiXCR, one row per CDR3 protein. The sample includes a few hundred thousand distinct CDR3 sequences, under 20% of them seen just once. The clonotype originates from a male donor with ankylosing spondylitis or in good health (not recorded which). The sequenced sample consisted of blood, either unsorted or a sorted T cell fraction (not recorded which). V and J are TRBV7-2 and TRBJ1-1; D unclear. CDR3 residues: CASSLAQARVTEAFF. The CDR3 region has the DNA TGTGCTAGCAGCTTAGCGCAGGCACGGGTCACTGAAGCTTTCTTT.